This T cell receptor beta chain is drawn from a study of shared clonotypes between healthy human individuals. Some clones are missing from TCRdb's copy, which holds only in-frame ones; the method was immunoSEQ multiplex PCR. The repertoire holds about 2.1 million clones, around 93% seen once, with roughly 1.7% in the top ten. V lost 8 bases to trimming and J lost 6 bases; unmatched junction nucleotides: 7. CDR1 and CDR2 from the germline V gene are ENHRY and SYGVKD. The CDR3 length is 12 residues. CD45RO negativity and positive selection for CCR7 defined naive CD8 cells, a population that excluded terminally differentiated effector memory CD45RA+ cells.

V and J are TRBV10-3 and TRBJ2-7, with 7 nucleotides matching TRBD2. This clonotype was sampled from a man between 18 and 35 years old in good health. Some clones in this sample may be carry-over from other donors' samples. The source material was naive CD8+ T cells from PBMCs. The CDR3 DNA is TGTGCCATCCGGTATCCGGGGGGCGAGCAGTACTTC. Translating gives CAIRYPGGEQYF.